A selection of T cell receptor beta chains follows, all from one sample in a study of blood T cells in healthy people across ages. TCRdb re-called the 5' RACE reads with MiXCR, one entry per CDR3 protein. This sample yields around 750,000 distinct CDR3 sequences, of which less than 70% are seen a single time; approximately 40% belongs to the top ten. The sequenced sample was blood. These receptor sequences come from a man older than 75 in good health. Both conserved end residues are part of each CDR3. The D gene is left open where the match is weak. Only part of the rows carry a size: once, few, many, or a class if the clone is expanded.

NA | TRBJ1-2 | TRBD1 | TRBV3-1 | TGTGCCAGCAGCCAAGAGAAGGGCGGACAGGGGCCGGTTTATGGCTACACCTTC | CASSQEKGGQGPVYGYTF
NA | TRBJ1-2 | TRBD1 | TRBV24-1 | TGTGCCACCAGAGGGGACAGGGAGGACTATGGCTACACCTTC | CATRGDREDYGYTF
NA | TRBJ2-1 | TRBD2 | TRBV7-8 | TGTGCCAGCAGCCTAACCCTAGCGGGAGGGGGCAATGAGCAGTTCTTC | CASSLTLAGGGNEQFF
NA | TRBJ2-4 | TRBD2 | TRBV7-2 | TGTGCCAGCAGCTTATCTAGCGGGAGGAATATAGCCAAAAACATTCAGTACTTC | CASSLSSGRNIAKNIQYF
NA | TRBJ2-7 | NA | TRBV29-1 | TGCAGCGTTGATATAAACAACTCCTACGAGCAGTACTTC | CSVDINNSYEQYF
NA | TRBJ2-3 | NA | TRBV4-1 | TGCACCAGCAGCCAAGATACTATACGGTACGCGTATTTT | CTSSQDTIRYAYF
once | TRBJ2-6 | NA | TRBV7-6 | TGTGCCAGCAGCCCCAGGCCCCAATTCTCTGGGGCCAACGTCCTGACTTTC | CASSPRPQFSGANVLTF
few | TRBJ2-4 | TRBD1 | TRBV20-1 | TGCAGTGCTGAGAGGTCGGACAGGGGGAACATTCAGTACTTC | CSAERSDRGNIQYF
many | TRBJ2-5 | TRBD1 | TRBV29-1 | TGCAGCGTAGCACAGGGGGACGAGACCCAGTACTTC | CSVAQGDETQYF
once | TRBJ1-4 | TRBD1 | TRBV27 | TGTGCCAGCGGAAACAGGGGAGGGGGGGAAAAACTGTTTTTT | CASGNRGGGEKLFF
NA | TRBJ2-1 | TRBD2 | TRBV5-1 | TGCGCCAGCAGCTTGGGTGGTTCTAGCGGTTACACTGAGCAGTTCTTC | CASSLGGSSGYTEQFF
few | TRBJ2-1 | NA | TRBV4-2 | TGTGCCAGCACCCTCGAGGAGGGGAAGAACAATGAGCAGTTCTTC | CASTLEEGKNNEQFF
NA | TRBJ2-2 | NA | TRBV20-1 | TGCAGTGCTAGAGATCCCAGCCGGGGTGCCGGGGAGCTGTTTTTT | CSARDPSRGAGELFF
NA | TRBJ2-7 | NA | TRBV21-1 | TGTGCCAGCAGCCCGAATAAACTAGCGGGAGTTCGCTACTACGAGCAGTACTTC | CASSPNKLAGVRYYEQYF
NA | TRBJ2-7 | TRBD1 | TRBV6-2/TRBV6-3 | TGTGCCAGCAGTTATGTCCAAGGGGGCATCTCCTACGAGCAGAACTTC | CASSYVQGGISYEQNF
few | TRBJ2-1 | TRBD2 | TRBV10-3 | TGTGCCATCCGGGACAGCGGGGGGGGGAATGAGCAGTTCTTC | CAIRDSGGGNEQFF
NA | TRBJ2-7 | TRBD1 | TRBV7-9 | TGTGCCAGCAGCCCAAGGTCGGGGACAGGGCCCTACGAGCAGTACTTC | CASSPRSGTGPYEQYF
NA | TRBJ2-5 | NA | TRBV5-1 | TGCGCCAGCAGCTTGGGCCAGCGGACAGTTCAAGAGACCCAGTACTTC | CASSLGQRTVQETQYF
few | TRBJ2-5 | TRBD1 | TRBV28 | TGTGCCAGCAGGGACAGGGGGTTTGAGACCCAGTACTTC | CASRDRGFETQYF
few | TRBJ1-2 | NA | TRBV28 | TGTGCCAGCAGTCCCAGACAAACCCTCCGGGATGGCTACACCTTC | CASSPRQTLRDGYTF
few | TRBJ2-1 | TRBD2 | TRBV29-1 | TGCAGCGTGCCAGCGGGAGAATCACACAATGAGCAGTTCTTC | CSVPAGESHNEQFF
few | TRBJ1-5 | TRBD1 | TRBV12-3/TRBV12-4 | TGTGCCAGCAGTTTCAAACAGGGGAATCAGCCCCAGCATTTT | CASSFKQGNQPQHF
NA | TRBJ1-2 | TRBD1 | TRBV20-1 | TGCAGTGCTAGAGAGGCAGGGGGCTCCTATGGCTACACCTTC | CSAREAGGSYGYTF
many | TRBJ2-5 | NA | TRBV9 | TGTGCCAGCAGCGCGTCGTATACGGACAACTACCTACAAGAGACCCAGTACTTC | CASSASYTDNYLQETQYF
NA | TRBJ1-6 | TRBD1 | TRBV18 | TGCAACCCACCGCCGGGACAGGGGGTGGAGTCACCCCTCCACTTT | CNPPPGQGVESPLHF
few | TRBJ2-1 | TRBD2 | TRBV3-1 | TGTGCCAGCAGCCGCCAGGGACTACTTTACAATGAGCAGTTCTTC | CASSRQGLLYNEQFF
once | TRBJ2-7 | NA | TRBV29-1 | TGCAGCGTTTCGCCTGGGTACGGCCACGAGCAGTACTTC | CSVSPGYGHEQYF
NA | TRBJ2-7 | TRBD2 | TRBV20-1 | TGCAGTGCCAAAGGGACTAGCGGGAAAGGGGGCGAGCAGTACTTC | CSAKGTSGKGGEQYF
NA | TRBJ2-7 | NA | TRBV21-1 | TGTGCCAGCAGCAAAGGAGGTTACGAGCAGTACTTC | CASSKGGYEQYF
few | TRBJ2-6 | TRBD1 | TRBV28 | TGTGCCAGCAGTCCCGACGACAGGGCTGGGGCCAACGTCCTGACTTTC | CASSPDDRAGANVLTF
NA | TRBJ1-2 | NA | TRBV29-1 | TGCAGCGTTGAGGTCCCGGCCTACACCTTC | CSVEVPAYTF
NA | TRBJ2-4 | TRBD1 | TRBV29-1 | TGCAGCGTCGCCCTCCGACAGGGGAGGAACATTCAGTACTTC | CSVALRQGRNIQYF
NA | TRBJ2-7 | TRBD2 | TRBV6-6 | TGTGCCAGCAGCTTACTAGCGTCCTCCTACGAGCAGTACTTC | CASSLLASSYEQYF
NA | TRBJ2-1 | NA | TRBV25-1 | TGTGCCAGCAGTGAATTTGGGGGCTCCTACAATGAGCAGTTCTTC | CASSEFGGSYNEQFF
few | TRBJ2-6 | NA | TRBV7-2 | TGTGCCAGCAGCTTAGCAGCTGGGGCCAACGTCCTGACTTTC | CASSLAAGANVLTF
NA | TRBJ2-7 | NA | TRBV3-1 | TGTGCCAGCAGCCGAGCACAGGGATACGAGCAGTACTTC | CASSRAQGYEQYF
NA | TRBJ1-2 | NA | TRBV7-2 | TGTGCCAGCAGCTTAGCCGGGAGTTACTATGGCTACACCTTC | CASSLAGSYYGYTF
NA | TRBJ2-1 | NA | TRBV6-1 | TGTGCCAGCAACCAGGACAACTACAATGAGCAGTTCTTC | CASNQDNYNEQFF
NA | TRBJ1-2 | TRBD1 | TRBV2 | TGTGCCAGCAGGACGGGACAGGGGGGATATGGCTACACCTTC | CASRTGQGGYGYTF
few | TRBJ2-7 | NA | TRBV6-2/TRBV6-3 | TGTGCCAGCAGTTACTCGCTACTGTTCGAGCAGTACTTC | CASSYSLLFEQYF
NA | TRBJ2-1 | TRBD1 | TRBV5-1 | TGCGCCAGCAGCCGGGGACAGTCCTACAATGAGCAGTTCTTC | CASSRGQSYNEQFF
NA | TRBJ2-7 | TRBD2 | TRBV2 | TGTGCCAGCCGCACCGGGACTAGCGGGACCTACGAGCAGTACTTC | CASRTGTSGTYEQYF
NA | TRBJ2-7 | TRBD2 | TRBV9 | TGTGCCAGCAGCGTCGGTAGCGGGGTCGACTACGGGCAGTACTTC | CASSVGSGVDYGQYF
NA | TRBJ2-4 | NA | TRBV10-3 | TGTGCCATCACGGGGACCCGAGGGGATGAGCAGTACTTC | CAITGTRGDEQYF
NA | TRBJ2-1 | TRBD2 | TRBV7-9 | TGTGCCAGCAGATCGATAGCGGGAGACTACAATGAGCAGTTCTTC | CASRSIAGDYNEQFF
few | TRBJ2-1 | NA | TRBV12-3/TRBV12-4 | TGTGCCAGCAGTCCCGTAAAGAGTCTGGGGAGTGAGCAGTTCTTC | CASSPVKSLGSEQFF
once | TRBJ2-5 | TRBD2 | TRBV9 | TGTGCCAGCAGCGTAGCTCAGCTAGCGGGAGTGGAGACCCAGTACTTC | CASSVAQLAGVETQYF
NA | TRBJ2-7 | NA | TRBV29-1 | TGCAGCGTTGAGCAGGATATCTCCTACAATGAGCAGTACTTC | CSVEQDISYNEQYF
NA | TRBJ1-2 | NA | TRBV20-1 | TGCAGTGCTAGAGAAAGGCAGGGAAGGGGTGGCTACACCTTC | CSARERQGRGGYTF
few | TRBJ1-2 | NA | TRBV4-2 | TGTGCCAGCAGCCAGGGACTGGACGTCTTCTATGGCTACACCTTC | CASSQGLDVFYGYTF
NA | TRBJ1-2 | TRBD1 | TRBV6-1 | TGTGCCAGCAGTCATCAACAGGGGTACTATGGCTACACCTTC | CASSHQQGYYGYTF
once | TRBJ1-1 | NA | TRBV20-1 | TGCAGTGCTAGTTCCGCCGGGGGGAACACTGAAGCTTTCTTT | CSASSAGGNTEAFF
NA | TRBJ2-1 | NA | TRBV11-1 | TGTGCCAGCAGCAACCCGCCGGGACGACTTCAGTTCTTC | CASSNPPGRLQFF